These 22 T cell receptor beta chains originate from one sample sequenced in a study of early T cells in non-severe SARS-CoV-2 infection. TCRdb passed the 5' RACE reads through MiXCR, listing each CDR3 protein once. The profile covers tens of thousands of distinct CDR3 sequences, with roughly 10% appearing a single time and under 5% taken by the ten largest. Sequencing was carried out using whole blood. The origin of the receptors is an adult who was a healthcare worker with PCR-confirmed SARS-CoV-2 infection or an uninfected control (not recorded which).

There are many counts of this clonotype. The rearrangement uses TRBV29-1 and TRBJ1-2; 10 nucleotides line up with TRBD1. Germline trimming cut 6 bases from V and 4 bases from J; bases unmatched to any gene: 2. This CDR3 has 12 amino acids. The germline V gene has CDR1 SQVTM and CDR2 ANQGSEA. The CDR3 reads CSVDRGGYGYTF. For the CDR3, the DNA is TGCAGCGTGGACAGGGGGGGCTATGGCTACACCTTC.

This clonotype was counted a few times. The J gene is TRBJ2-3, the V gene TRBV7-8, with 7 bases fitting TRBD2. Germline trimming cut 1 base from V and 7 bases from J; bases unmatched to any gene: 8. The CDR3 spans 15 residues. Germline values: CDR1 SGHVS, CDR2 FQNEAQ. The CDR3 coding sequence is TGTGCCAGCAGCTTAGGCGGGGGTTCGGGGCATACGCAGTATTTT. Its protein is CASSLGGGSGHTQYF.

V usage is TRBV6-2 or TRBV6-3 and J usage is TRBJ1-6; 8 positions agree with TRBD1. The germline gives CDR1 MNHEY, CDR2 SVGEGT. The V and J ends lost 2 bases and 11 bases, in that order; junction bases with no gene match: 5. The CDR3 totals 14 residues. The CDR3 bases are TGTGCCAGCAGTTACGGGACAGGCTGGACACCCCTCCACTTT. Translating gives CASSYGTGWTPLHF.

CDR3 coding DNA: TGTGCCAGCAGCTTAGAGGGGACAACCGGCTACACCTTC. Its translation: CASSLEGTTGYTF. This chain uses TRBV7-9 with TRBJ1-2, with a possible D match to TRBD1 (6 bases). CDR3 length: 13 residues. V was shortened by 1 base and J by 8 bases, with 11 bases between the two germline ends. Germline loops: CDR1 SEHNR, CDR2 FQNEAQ (reference sequence).

Points on this clonotype: A clone one base away is much larger, so this may be a read error. This chain links TRBV5-6 with TRBJ2-2; possibly TRBD2 for D (6 bases). Trimming took off 5 bases at V and 1 base at J, with 15 bases between the two ends. CDR3 size: 16 residues. CDR1 SGHDT and CDR2 YYEEEE come from the germline V gene. The CDR3 sequence is CASRPLGGENTGELFF. In DNA, the CDR3 is TGTGCCAGCAGACCTCTAGGAGGGGAGAACACCGGGGAGCTGTTTTTT.

This clonotype has a single count. A read error may produce the germline difference seen at one junction end. The chain couples TRBV25-1 to TRBJ1-1; D possibly corresponds to TRBD1 (6 bases). Per the germline V gene, CDR1 is MGHDK and CDR2 is SYGVNS. The CDR3 sequence is 13 residues long. CDR3 coding DNA: TGTACCAGCAGCAGACAGGCGAACACTGAAGCTTTCTTT. It codes for CTSSRQANTEAFF.

About this clonotype itself: A single base separates this from a much larger clone, so it may be a read error. This chain connects TRBV25-1 to TRBJ1-1; D gene uncertain. The ends were cut back, 0 bases at V and 2 bases at J, with 4 bases in the middle. CDR1 and CDR2 (germline): MGHDK, SYGVNS. This CDR3 is 13 amino acids long. The CDR3 nucleotides are TGTGCCAGCAGTGAATACAAAAACACTGAAGCTTTCTTT. Residues: CASSEYKNTEAFF.

The chain uses TRBV11-3 and TRBJ2-5; no clear D gene. CDR3 length: 16 amino acids. V was cut by 0 bases and J by 5 bases, with 16 bases left in between. The germline V gene has CDR1 SGHNT and CDR2 YENEEA. CDR3 sequence reads: CASSLERLPGRETQYF. The CDR3 DNA reads as TGTGCCAGCAGCTTAGAGAGGCTCCCGGGTAGGGAGACCCAGTACTTC.

At least ten counts were recorded for this clonotype. The chain carries TRBV5-1 and TRBJ1-1; TRBD1 matches 8 bases. This CDR3 has 16 residues. The junction had 13 bases not matched to a gene; V was cut back by 4 bases and J by 5 bases. Germline V CDR1 and CDR2: SGHRS, YFSETQ. The CDR3 DNA is TGCGCCAGCAGCCCCGGGACAGGATTATCGTCTACTGAAGCTTTCTTT. Translating it yields CASSPGTGLSSTEAFF.

This clonotype was observed a few times. This chain links TRBV7-2 with TRBJ2-5; D is possibly TRBD2 (5 bases). V lost 2 bases, J lost 9 bases, and 19 bases lay in between. Looked up from germline, CDR1 is SGHTA and CDR2 is FQGNSA. This CDR3 is built from 15 residues. In DNA, the CDR3 is TGTGCCAGCAGCTTAAGGAGGCTGGAGCTTATGGCCCAGTACTTC. It specifies CASSLRRLELMAQYF.

This clonotype was counted ten times or more. This rearrangement joins TRBV5-1 to TRBJ2-2; TRBD1 agrees at 11 bases. From germline, CDR1 is SGHRS and CDR2 YFSETQ. The CDR3 totals 15 residues. After removal of 4 bases from V and 7 bases from J, the junction contained 6 bases not matched to a gene. Here the CDR3 reads CASSRTGGPDGELFF. DNA of the CDR3: TGCGCCAGCAGCAGGACAGGGGGCCCGGACGGGGAGCTGTTTTTT.

In this sample, this clonotype turned up a few times. The rearrangement joins TRBV6-5 to TRBJ1-3; no definite D call. The CDR3 runs 15 residues. Germline CDR1 MNHEY, CDR2 SVGAGI. The ends were cut back, 0 bases at V and 1 base at J, with 7 bases in the middle. DNA for the CDR3: TGTGCCAGCAGTTACTCGGAAGGTTCTGGAAACACCATATATTTT. It codes for CASSYSEGSGNTIYF.

This chain connects TRBV5-1 to TRBJ2-1; 10 bases are shared with TRBD1. The CDR3 runs to 15 residues. V lost 2 bases and J lost 4; bases outside the gene matches: 3. CDR1 SGHRS and CDR2 YFSETQ come from the germline V gene. CDR3 DNA sequence: TGCGCCAGCAGCTTCTCGGGACAGGGGTACAATGAGCAGTTCTTC. Translated, it gives CASSFSGQGYNEQFF.

The CDR3 coding sequence is TGTGCCAGCAGTGAAGAGACAGGGCTCAGCTATGGCTACACCTTC. Protein sequence: CASSEETGLSYGYTF. The chain couples TRBV6-1 to TRBJ1-2, with 7 bases identical to TRBD1. CDR3 length equals 15 residues. Germline loops: CDR1 MNHNS, CDR2 SASEGT. J lost 4 bases, V lost 1 base, and 6 bases had no gene match.

This clonotype was counted a few times. The chain employs TRBV6-6 and TRBJ2-5; 9 bases line up with TRBD2. The V segment lost 7 bases and the J segment 3 bases; nucleotides outside the gene matches: 3. The CDR3 is 13 residues long. Germline-derived CDR1 and CDR2 are MNHNY and SVGAGI (reference sequence). This CDR3 reads CASIPSGEETQYF. CDR3 bases: TGTGCCAGCATCCCTAGCGGGGAAGAGACCCAGTACTTC.

This clonotype was seen a few times. The V and J genes are TRBV12-3 or TRBV12-4 and TRBJ2-7; TRBD1 matches 8 bases. The V and J ends lost 7 bases and 5 bases, in that order; junction bases with no gene match: 10. CDR3 length: 14 amino acids. This CDR3 reads CASTRGQGGDEQYF. CDR3 nucleotides: TGTGCCAGCACCAGAGGACAGGGTGGGGACGAGCAGTACTTC.

There are a few counts of this clonotype. The chain employs TRBV7-3 and TRBJ1-2; TRBD1 might be the D (5 bases). The germline CDR1 and CDR2 sequences are SGHTA and FQGTGA. Trimming pared 5 bases from V and 4 bases from J, leaving 14 bases between. CDR3 length equals 14 residues. CDR3 DNA: TGTGCCAGCAGCCCCGACAGTCTCTCCTATGGCTACACCTTC. Translation gives CASSPDSLSYGYTF.

At least ten counts were recorded for this clonotype. The chain combines TRBV7-9 with TRBJ1-6; D possibly corresponds to TRBD1 (5 bases). Trimming removed 5 bases from V and 8 bases from J, with 10 bases in between. CDR1 and CDR2 from the germline V gene are SEHNR and FQNEAQ (reference sequence). This CDR3 spans 13 amino acids. The CDR3 bases are TGTGCCAGCAGCGCTGAAGGGGATTCACCCCTCCACTTT. It specifies CASSAEGDSPLHF.

This clonotype was found many times. V gene TRBV12-3 or TRBV12-4 combines with J gene TRBJ1-6; 10 bases align to TRBD1. Unmatched junction bases numbered 10, after V lost 6 bases and J lost 8 bases. This CDR3 contains 16 residues. Here the CDR3 reads CASSRDRGRGDSPLHF. CDR3 coding DNA: TGTGCCAGCAGCCGAGACAGGGGGCGAGGTGATTCACCCCTCCACTTT.

This clonotype was detected ten times or more. The chain is built from TRBV25-1 and TRBJ1-2; D not resolved. Germline V gene lookup returns CDR1 MGHDK and CDR2 SYGVNS. The CDR3 is 13 amino acids. V lost 7 bases and J lost 3, with 12 bases in between. Here the CDR3 reads CASKSDGHYGYTF. CDR3 nucleotides: TGTGCCAGCAAATCGGACGGGCACTATGGCTACACCTTC.

This clonotype has ten or more counts. This chain uses TRBV7-8 with TRBJ1-6; TRBD1 might be the D (6 bases). The V end lost 3 bases, the J end lost 10 bases, and 16 bases lay between the germline ends. The CDR3 is 15 amino acids. Germline V gene lookup returns CDR1 SGHVS and CDR2 FQNEAQ. The CDR3 spells CASSFGMQGRSPLHF. CDR3 nucleotides: TGTGCCAGCAGCTTCGGTATGCAGGGGAGGTCACCCCTCCACTTT.

The chain employs TRBV7-2 and TRBJ2-7; 7 positions match TRBD1. Germline V lookup: CDR1 SGHTA, CDR2 FQGNSA. Trimming cost V 4 bases and J 7 bases; bases outside gene matches: 7. The CDR3 contains 13 residues. CDR3 in amino acids: CASSSQGDGEQYF. Written as DNA, the CDR3 is TGTGCCAGCAGCTCCCAGGGGGATGGGGAGCAGTACTTC.